This T cell receptor (beta chain) came from a study of blood T cell repertoires in COVID-19. In the study overall: Samples of COVID-19 (acute and convalescent) were obtained from the United States, Italy and Spain.

Germline CDR1 reads LNHDA; CDR2 reads SQIVND (reference sequence). V dropped 5 bases and J dropped 7 bases, with 17 bases sitting between them. The CDR3 totals 15 residues. Generated by immunoSEQ multiplex PCR, the TCRdb table keeps only in-frame clones and is missing some. The sample gives tens of thousands of clones, roughly 90% of which show up once; roughly 2% is in the top ten. The TCR sequence derives from a man aged 45-60 years with acute or convalescent COVID-19. Sequenced sample: peripheral blood. The chain has TRBV19 and TRBJ1-4; D possibly corresponds to TRBD1 (5 bases). The CDR3 spells CASSVFRDLSEKLFF. CDR3 DNA: TGTGCCAGTAGTGTGTTCAGGGATCTTTCTGAAAAACTGTTTTTT.